A single sample is the source of the 29 T cell receptor beta chains below, sequenced in a study of T-cell reconstitution after alpha-beta-depleted transplantation in children. Preparation of the TCRbeta library used unique molecular identifiers. TCRdb re-derived calls from the PCR reads in MiXCR, one entry per CDR3 protein. The profile covers around 600,000 distinct CDR3 sequences, with roughly a tenth appearing a single time and approximately 4.1% taken by the ten largest. The source material was PBMCs from the stem cell graft donor, sampled from the stem cell graft. The receptors shown here come from a human donor who donated a stem cell graft to a child with acute myeloid leukemia.

This clonotype was counted many times. This chain joins TRBV20-1 and TRBJ2-5; possibly TRBD1 for D (5 bases). V was pared by 0 bases and J by 2 bases, with 10 bases between. Germline V gives CDR1 DFQATT, CDR2 SNEGSKA (reference sequence). The CDR3 loop spans 14 amino acids. CDR3 sequence (DNA): TGCAGTGCTAGAGATATAGCAGGGCAAGAGACCCAGTACTTC. This sequence encodes CSARDIAGQETQYF.

The chain employs TRBV10-3 and TRBJ2-7, with no clear D. The CDR3 totals 17 residues. CDR1 is ENHRY, CDR2 SYGVKD, per germline. The V and J ends lost 0 bases and 0 bases respectively, with 15 bases between them. The CDR3 loop reads CAISESTRPMSSYEQYF. The CDR3 DNA sequence: TGTGCCATCAGTGAGTCCACACGGCCGATGAGCTCCTACGAGCAGTACTTC.

This clonotype was seen many times. This chain joins TRBV28 and TRBJ2-2, with 13 bases lining up with TRBD2. The CDR3 is 17 residues long. Per germline, CDR1 MDHEN and CDR2 SYDVKM. The junction had 7 bases not matched to a gene; V was cut back by 5 bases and J by 4 bases. The CDR3 loop is CASSKGLAGTLTGELFF. The CDR3 DNA is TGTGCCAGCAGTAAGGGACTAGCGGGAACACTCACCGGGGAGCTGTTTTTT.

There are a few counts of this clonotype. The V and J genes are TRBV3-1 and TRBJ1-1; D not resolved. This CDR3 is 15 amino acids long. Germline CDR1 and CDR2: LGHDT and YNNKEL (reference sequence). V was clipped by 1 base and J by 7 bases, with 16 bases between them. CDR3 coding DNA: TGTGCCAGCAGCCAAGTGTCGGGCGCTTCGAGTGAAGCTTTCTTT. It specifies CASSQVSGASSEAFF.

This clonotype was picked up a small number of times. The chain combines TRBV9 with TRBJ1-2; 12 bases fit TRBD1. The CDR3 runs 18 residues. V dropped 0 bases and J dropped 2; count of bases not matched to a gene: 8. The germline V gene has CDR1 SGDLS and CDR2 YYNGEE. CDR3 sequence (DNA): TGTGCCAGCAGCGTAGAAATTGCGGGGACAGGGGGCAACTATGGCTACACCTTC. Protein product: CASSVEIAGTGGNYGYTF.

Turning to this clonotype: The CDR3 end shows no conserved phenylalanine or tryptophan, and so a read error is likely. The chain combines TRBV7-2 with TRBJ2-2; 8 bases match TRBD2. CDR1 SGHTA and CDR2 FQGNSA come from the germline V gene. The V and J ends lost 0 bases and 6 bases, in that order; junction bases with no gene match: 3. The CDR3 length is 15 residues. This CDR3 reads CASSLALAGAGELFL. As DNA, the CDR3 is TGTGCCAGCAGCTTAGCCCTAGCGGGCGCCGGGGAGCTGTTTCTT.

This clonotype was picked up a small number of times. This chain uses TRBV5-6 with TRBJ1-4; possible D gene TRBD1, 6 bases. This CDR3 is 16 amino acids long. Germline V gene lookup returns CDR1 SGHDT and CDR2 YYEEEE. Trimming cost V 0 bases and J 3 bases, with 12 bases left between them. The CDR3 sequence: CASSLGAGTSNEKLFF. The CDR3 DNA follows: TGTGCCAGCAGCTTGGGGGCCGGGACATCTAATGAAAAACTGTTTTTT.

The chain joins TRBV3-1 to TRBJ1-4; tentative D call: TRBD1 (5 bases). The CDR3 has 15 residues. Between the trimmed V and J ends, which lost 2 bases and 1 base, there was a span of 8 bases. The germline V gene encodes CDR1 LGHDT and CDR2 YNNKEL (reference sequence). In DNA form, the CDR3 reads TGTGCCAGCAGCCAACAGGGAAGAACTAATGAAAAACTGTTTTTT. Protein product: CASSQQGRTNEKLFF.

This clonotype was seen more than once but under ten times. V gene TRBV29-1 combines with J gene TRBJ2-2; D is unclear. Germline values: CDR1 SQVTM, CDR2 ANQGSEA. Deletions cut 5 bases from V and 2 bases from J, with 9 bases between. The CDR3 extends over 13 amino acids. Here the CDR3 reads CSVWSDNTGELFF. The CDR3, as DNA: TGCAGCGTTTGGTCAGATAACACCGGGGAGCTGTTTTTT.

The sample holds a few counts of this clonotype. The chain links TRBV5-1 to TRBJ1-5; possibly TRBD1 for D (5 bases). This CDR3 is built from 15 residues. V was cut by 4 bases and J by 6 bases, with 17 bases left in between. Germline CDR1 and CDR2: SGHRS and YFSETQ. CDR3 in amino acids: CASSLEGGAGQPQHF. In DNA form, the CDR3 reads TGCGCCAGCAGCCTCGAGGGAGGGGCAGGTCAGCCCCAGCATTTT.

This clonotype was seen ten or more times. The rearrangement uses TRBV24-1 and TRBJ2-1, with 14 bases lining up with TRBD2. This CDR3 region has 16 residues. CDR1 is KGHDR, CDR2 SFDVKD, per germline. With 3 bases clipped from V and 6 bases from J, the junction kept 3 bases outside the gene matches. CDR3 protein: CATSDPGTSGSNEQFF. The CDR3 DNA reads TGTGCCACCAGTGATCCAGGGACTAGCGGGAGCAATGAGCAGTTCTTC.

The table lists this clonotype with many counts. This rearrangement joins TRBV4-3 to TRBJ2-7; unclear D gene. Trimming stripped 0 bases from V and 1 base from J, with 4 bases between. From germline, CDR1 is LGHNA and CDR2 YSLEER. The CDR3 runs to 13 residues. The CDR3 sequence: CASSQDESYEQYF. As DNA, the CDR3 is TGCGCCAGCAGCCAAGATGAGTCCTACGAGCAGTACTTC.

The V and J genes are TRBV6-2 or TRBV6-3 and TRBJ2-7; D gene uncertain. Germline V gene sequence: CDR1 MNHEY, CDR2 SVGEGT. Trimming shortened V by 8 bases and J by 5 bases, and 10 bases separated the two germline ends. The CDR3 length is 11 residues. CDR3 region: CASLFDNEQYF. CDR3 nucleotides: TGTGCCAGCCTTTTTGACAACGAGCAGTACTTC.

This clonotype was found a few times. The chain recombines TRBV5-6 with TRBJ2-1, with TRBD2 matching 8 bases. There are 16 residues in the CDR3. The germline gives CDR1 SGHDT, CDR2 YYEEEE. Trimming removed 4 bases from V and 4 bases from J; junction bases left unmatched: 10. CDR3 coding DNA: TGTGCCAGCAGCCCCCAGGCGTCTAGCGGGTACAATGAGCAGTTCTTC. Encoded protein: CASSPQASSGYNEQFF.

This clonotype was found a few times. The V and J genes are TRBV20-1 and TRBJ2-7; 7 nucleotides agree with TRBD2. Germline V CDR1 and CDR2: DFQATT, SNEGSKA (reference sequence). V shed 0 bases, J shed 1 base, and the junction held 9 bases outside the gene matches. The CDR3 sequence is 16 residues long. The CDR3 region is CSARDRKRDKSYEQYF. The CDR3 DNA reads as TGCAGTGCTAGAGATCGGAAGCGGGATAAGTCCTACGAGCAGTACTTC.

The V gene is TRBV7-8, the J gene TRBJ2-5, with 8 bases identical to TRBD2. The V segment lost 5 bases and the J segment 9 bases; nucleotides outside the gene matches: 8. The CDR3 extends over 13 amino acids. CDR1 is SGHVS and CDR2 is FQNEAQ in the germline V gene. For the CDR3, the DNA is TGTGCCAGCAGCCTACGGACTAGCCAGGCCCAGTACTTC. Protein sequence: CASSLRTSQAQYF.

This chain joins TRBV3-1 and TRBJ2-3; the D gene is possibly TRBD2 (5 bases). Germline-derived CDR1 and CDR2 are LGHDT and YNNKEL (reference sequence). The CDR3 has 16 amino acids. Trimming pared 0 bases from V and 1 base from J, leaving 11 bases between. This CDR3 reads CASSQESLAGTDTQYF. The CDR3 DNA reads as TGTGCCAGCAGCCAAGAGTCGCTAGCTGGCACAGATACGCAGTATTTT.

This clonotype was found a few times. This rearrangement joins TRBV24-1 to TRBJ2-2, with 8 bases fitting TRBD2. The length of the CDR3 is 16 residues. The germline gives CDR1 KGHDR, CDR2 SFDVKD. With 2 bases clipped from V and 4 bases from J, the junction kept 5 bases outside the gene matches. The CDR3 sequence: CATSDWSGSGTGELFF. CDR3 in DNA: TGTGCCACCAGTGATTGGAGCGGGAGCGGCACCGGGGAGCTGTTTTTT.

There are a few counts of this clonotype. The chain combines TRBV27 with TRBJ2-3; D might be TRBD1 or TRBD2, each matching 5 bases. V was pared by 4 bases and J by 4 bases, with 21 bases between. CDR1 is MNHEY, CDR2 SMNVEV, per germline (reference sequence). The CDR3 runs to 17 residues. The CDR3 region is CASSSDLRGPLSDTQYF. The CDR3 bases are TGTGCCAGCAGTTCCGACCTGAGGGGCCCACTTTCAGATACGCAGTATTTT.

This clonotype was detected ten times or more. The J gene is TRBJ1-1, the V gene TRBV28, with D perhaps TRBD1 (6 bases). The CDR3 consists of 15 residues. Germline values: CDR1 MDHEN, CDR2 SYDVKM. The ends were cut back, 4 bases at V and 4 bases at J, with 16 bases in the middle. The CDR3 reads CASSSSGVEGTEAFF. In DNA form, the CDR3 reads TGTGCCAGCAGTTCCTCAGGGGTAGAGGGCACTGAAGCTTTCTTT.

The chain is built from TRBV30 and TRBJ2-7; 7 bases fit TRBD1. The CDR3 has 14 amino acids. The germline gives CDR1 GTSNPN, CDR2 SVGIG (reference sequence). V was pared by 1 base and J by 6 bases, with 9 bases of the junction left unmatched. The CDR3 spells CAWSATGVLGEQYF. CDR3 nucleotides: TGTGCCTGGAGTGCTACAGGGGTCCTCGGCGAGCAGTACTTC.

Many counts were recorded for this clonotype. The J gene is TRBJ2-2, the V gene TRBV29-1; D ambiguous. This CDR3 contains 15 residues. Germline CDR1 and CDR2: SQVTM and ANQGSEA. Trimming stripped 6 bases from V and 4 bases from J, with 18 bases between. The DNA of the CDR3 is TGCAGCGTACCGCCTCCTTTTTCTAGCACCGGGGAGCTGTTTTTT. Amino acid sequence: CSVPPPFSSTGELFF.

The genes are TRBV7-9 and TRBJ2-4; D remains ambiguous. Looked up from germline, CDR1 is SEHNR and CDR2 is FQNEAQ (reference sequence). The CDR3 runs 15 residues. Deletions cut 5 bases from V and 0 bases from J, with 11 bases between. The CDR3 DNA reads as TGTGCCAGCAGCCAGGACGGATTAGCCAAAAACATTCAGTACTTC. Translated, it gives CASSQDGLAKNIQYF.

This clonotype was counted between two and nine times. The chain is built from TRBV25-1 and TRBJ2-5; D unresolved. CDR3 length: 14 residues. Trimming shortened V by 2 bases and J by 0 bases, and 7 bases separated the two germline ends. Germline lookup yields CDR1 MGHDK and CDR2 SYGVNS. The CDR3 DNA reads TGTGCCAGCAGTGAAACCCAGTACCAAGAGACCCAGTACTTC. It codes for CASSETQYQETQYF.

This clonotype was observed many times. The rearrangement joins TRBV11-2 to TRBJ2-1, with 11 bases that match TRBD2. V was clipped by 5 bases and J by 4 bases; unmatched bases: 7. The CDR3 covers 16 residues. CDR1 is SGHAT, CDR2 FQNNGV, per germline. This CDR3 reads CASSPRTSGYYNEQFF. Written as DNA, the CDR3 is TGTGCCAGCAGCCCTCGGACTAGCGGGTATTACAATGAGCAGTTCTTC.

There are many counts of this clonotype. This chain uses TRBV5-6 with TRBJ2-1, with 12 bases fitting TRBD2. The V gene's germline CDR1 is SGHDT and CDR2 YYEEEE. This CDR3 contains 15 residues. With 2 bases clipped from V and 8 bases from J, the junction kept 5 bases outside the gene matches. The CDR3 sequence: CASSFLAGGFHEQFF. CDR3 DNA sequence: TGTGCCAGCAGCTTTCTAGCGGGAGGGTTCCATGAGCAGTTCTTC.

For this clonotype: A much larger clone lies one base from this, so it may be a read error. The CDR3 sequence is CASRQQGNTEAFF. Written as DNA, the CDR3 is TGTGCCAGCAGACAACAGGGGAACACTGAAGCTTTCTTT. This chain connects TRBV7-2 to TRBJ1-1, with a possible D match to TRBD1 (6 bases). Per the germline V gene, CDR1 is SGHTA and CDR2 is FQGNSA. The V end was cut by 6 bases, the J end by 1 base, with 9 bases between. CDR3 length: 13 amino acids.

The genes are TRBV21-1 and TRBJ2-3; the table's D call, TRBD2, was not checked against the DNA. TRBV21-1 is marked as a pseudogene. The CDR3 is 17 residues long. The CDR3 is CASSKWVGLGFTDTQYF. The CDR3 DNA sequence: TGTGCCAGCAGCAAATGGGTAGGACTAGGGTTTACAGATACGCAGTATTTT.

This clonotype was found a few times. The J gene is TRBJ2-2, the V gene TRBV7-2, with D unclear. The CDR3 runs 14 residues. With 1 base removed from V and 6 bases from J, the gap between germline ends came to 9 bases. Germline V lookup: CDR1 SGHTA, CDR2 FQGNSA. The CDR3 reads CASSLVRRSGELFF. DNA of the CDR3: TGTGCCAGCAGCTTAGTCAGGCGGTCCGGGGAGCTGTTTTTT. The variable domain in full, completed from reference TRBV7-2 and TRBJ2-2, reads GAGVSQSPSNKVTEKGKDVELRCDPISGHTALYWYRQSLGQGLEFLIYFQGNSAPDKSGLPSDRFSAERTGGSVSTLTIQRTQQEDSAVYLCASSLVRRSGELFFGEGSRLTVL.